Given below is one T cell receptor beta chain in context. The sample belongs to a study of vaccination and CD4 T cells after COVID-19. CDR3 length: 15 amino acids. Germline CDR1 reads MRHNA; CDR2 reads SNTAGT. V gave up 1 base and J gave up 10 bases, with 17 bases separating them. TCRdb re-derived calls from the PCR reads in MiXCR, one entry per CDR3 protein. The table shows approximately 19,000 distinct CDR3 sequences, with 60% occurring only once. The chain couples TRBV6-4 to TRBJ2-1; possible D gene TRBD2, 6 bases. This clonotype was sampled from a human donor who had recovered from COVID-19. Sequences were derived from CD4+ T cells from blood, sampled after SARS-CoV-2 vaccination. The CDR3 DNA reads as TGTGCCAGCAGTGACTACCTGCAAGGACGGGGGGAGCAGTTCTTC. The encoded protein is CASSDYLQGRGEQFF.